These T cell receptor beta chains were read from a single sample in a study of T cells in Graves' hyperthyroidism and ophthalmopathy. Each CDR3 protein gets one entry after TCRdb re-called the multiplex PCR reads with MiXCR. The sample carries some 510,000 distinct CDR3 sequences, less than 25% recorded once. Sequencing was performed on blood. The receptors derive from a man aged 18 to 29 with Graves' hyperthyroidism. The CDR3 runs from the conserved cysteine through the conserved F or W. The order of the fields is CDR3 length, V gene, clone size, D gene, J gene, CDR3 protein, CDR3 DNA. The D gene is left open where the match is weak. Only part of the rows carry a size: once, few, many, or a class if the clone is expanded.

>12|TRBV20-1|many|NA|TRBJ2-7
CSAKQGGGQQYF
TGCAGTGCTAAACAGGGGGGGGGACAGCAGTACTTC
>12|TRBV5-1|many|NA|TRBJ1-1
CASKGGPTEAFF
TGCGCCAGCAAGGGGGGCCCCACTGAAGCTTTCTTT
>12|TRBV13|few|TRBD1|TRBJ1-1
CASSFEQGEAFF
TGTGCCAGCAGCTTCGAACAGGGGGAAGCTTTCTTT
>15|TRBV5-1|few|TRBD1|TRBJ1-5
CASSGWTGRNQPQHF
TGCGCCAGCAGCGGCTGGACAGGGAGAAATCAGCCCCAGCATTTT
>14|TRBV6-1|many|NA|TRBJ1-2
CASSGKGWNYGYTF
TGTGCCAGCAGCGGAAAGGGATGGAACTATGGCTACACCTTC
>13|TRBV24-1|many|NA|TRBJ2-7
CATRADFTAEQYF
TGTGCCACCAGGGCGGACTTCACAGCCGAGCAGTACTTC
>13|TRBV10-2|few|NA|TRBJ1-2
CASSSVLGYGYTF
TGCGCCAGCAGCTCGGTCCTGGGCTATGGCTACACCTTC
>11|TRBV30|NA|NA|TRBJ1-1
CAWRAYTEAFF
TGTGCCTGGCGGGCTTACACTGAAGCTTTCTTT
>16|TRBV3-1|few|TRBD1|TRBJ1-1
CASSQGDRGPDTEAFF
TGTGCCAGCAGCCAAGGAGACAGGGGGCCCGACACTGAAGCTTTCTTT
>16|TRBV20-1|few|TRBD2|TRBJ2-5
CSANLPPGGLQETQYF
TGCAGTGCTAACCTCCCACCGGGGGGTCTCCAAGAGACCCAGTACTTC
>14|TRBV12-3/TRBV12-4|many|TRBD1|TRBJ1-5
CASRGTGDYQPQHF
TGTGCCAGCAGGGGGACAGGGGACTATCAGCCCCAGCATTTT
>14|TRBV6-9|many|TRBD1|TRBJ2-7
CASRGQGAPYEQYF
TGTGCCAGCAGGGGACAGGGGGCTCCCTACGAGCAGTACTTC
>15|TRBV28|many|NA|TRBJ1-5
CASISWTDSNQPQHF
TGTGCCAGCATTTCTTGGACAGATAGCAATCAGCCCCAGCATTTT
>12|TRBV12-3/TRBV12-4|many|NA|TRBJ1-1
CASSRAETEAFF
TGTGCCAGCAGTCGGGCCGAAACTGAAGCTTTCTTT
>15|TRBV11-2|many|NA|TRBJ2-7
CASSLEVGQSYEQYF
TGTGCCAGCAGCTTAGAAGTCGGCCAGTCCTACGAGCAGTACTTC
>14|TRBV20-1|NA|NA|TRBJ1-2
CSARDLGGVYGYTF
TGCAGTGCTAGAGATCTTGGAGGCGTCTATGGCTACACCTTC
>15|TRBV7-6|many|NA|TRBJ2-7
CASSLRAGPSSEQYF
TGTGCCAGCAGCTTAAGGGCAGGGCCTTCGAGCGAGCAGTACTTC
>15|TRBV12-3/TRBV12-4|many|TRBD1|TRBJ1-6
CASSSGDRGNSPLHF
TGTGCCAGCTCCTCCGGGGACAGGGGGAATTCACCCCTCCACTTT
>13|TRBV6-1|many|NA|TRBJ1-2
CASSELAGKSYTF
TGTGCCAGCAGTGAATTGGCAGGGAAGTCCTACACCTTC
>12|TRBV12-3/TRBV12-4|NA|NA|TRBJ1-2
CASSFGTRGYTF
TGTGCCAGCAGTTTTGGTACCCGGGGCTACACCTTC
>11|TRBV29-1|many|NA|TRBJ1-1
CSVPAREQAFF
TGCAGCGTTCCCGCTAGGGAGCAGGCTTTCTTT
>15|TRBV5-6|NA|NA|TRBJ1-1
CASSPQGSGGTEAFF
TGTGCCAGCAGCCCCCAGGGGAGTGGAGGCACTGAAGCTTTCTTT
>15|TRBV11-2|NA|TRBD1|TRBJ1-6
CASSSSTGGNSPLHF
TGTGCCAGCAGCTCATCGACAGGGGGGAATTCACCCCTCCACTTT
>15|TRBV28|NA|NA|TRBJ1-3
CVSCTTKTAGNTIYF
TGTGTCAGCTGTACTACTAAGACTGCGGGAAACACCATATATTTT
>17|TRBV28|many|NA|TRBJ1-5
CASRERMGRGLNQPQHF
TGTGCCAGCAGGGAGAGGATGGGCAGGGGCCTCAATCAGCCCCAGCATTTT
>17|TRBV28|many|NA|TRBJ1-5
CASSGRGTENSNQPQHF
TGTGCCAGCAGTGGGAGGGGGACGGAAAATAGCAATCAGCCCCAGCATTTT
>16|TRBV2|NA|NA|TRBJ1-3
CASRLDTDSIGNTIYF
TGTGCCAGCAGACTTGATACGGACAGCATTGGAAACACCATATATTTT
>18|TRBV5-1|NA|TRBD1|TRBJ1-1
CASSLDYRGVIGNTEAFF
TGCGCCAGCAGCTTGGACTACAGGGGGGTGATTGGGAACACTGAAGCTTTCTTT
>16|TRBV12-3/TRBV12-4|NA|NA|TRBJ2-4
CASSLPPELAKNIKYF
TGTGCCAGCAGTCTCCCGCCCGAATTAGCCAAAAACATTAAGTACTTC
>15|TRBV6-1|many|NA|TRBJ2-5
CASSEETTYQETQYF
TGTGCCAGCAGTGAAGAAACTACCTACCAAGAGACCCAGTACTTC
>11|TRBV2|many|NA|TRBJ2-5
CASRLEETQYF
TGTGCCAGCAGACTAGAAGAGACCCAGTACTTC
>13|TRBV6-1|NA|NA|TRBJ1-5
CASDDIRNQPQHF
TGTGCCAGCGACGACATTCGAAATCAGCCCCAGCATTTT